The clone carrying this T cell receptor (beta chain) was seen only a few times. The antigen is unknown. The sample belongs to a study of human T cells and chemical hapten exposure. Study as a whole: Across the whole study, which lasted 20 to 30 weeks, patients were given diphenylcyclopropenone on the scalp once a week.

TCRdb recomputed calls from the RACE reads with MiXCR, one row per CDR3 protein. This sample has about 290,000 distinct CDR3 sequences, with roughly 7.4% found just once. Study-level results: Every donor had alopecia, and their immune response may therefore differ from healthy people's. Expanded TCRs showed more large CDR3 clusters than pre-sensitization or healthy control sets. Counts of TCRs expanded at PT1 correlated positively with patch test score.

This sample's time point: pre-sensitization, week 0. Specified treatment: therapeutic diphenylcyclopropenone sensitization with weekly scalp DPC. The CDR3 loop spans 14 amino acids. V lost 6 bases and J lost 7; bases outside the gene matches: 10. Per the germline V gene, CDR1 is MDHEN and CDR2 is SYDVKM. The chain couples TRBV28 to TRBJ1-2; 8 bases are a match to TRBD1. Sequencing was performed on whole blood, taken in connection with sensitization to the hapten diphenylcyclopropenone (DPC). This sequence originates from a man aged 18 to 29 with alopecia areata. Some clones in this sample may be carry-over from other donors' samples. CDR3 nucleotides: TGTGCCAGCAGATTTAATCAGGGGGCGCTTGGCTACACCTTC. Protein sequence: CASRFNQGALGYTF.